Listed here is a single T cell receptor beta chain. No antigen is known for it. No base-level quality is on record; no much larger clone is a single base apart. From the cysteine through the phenylalanine, the CDR3 covers 13 amino acids. Of the read, only the CDR3 DNA is kept; its 39 bases are in frame from base 1. Trimming removed 6 bases from V and 5 bases from J, leaving 16 bases between the germline ends. Taken from the germline V gene, the CDR1 and CDR2 loops are SQVTM and ANQGSEA. The data were taken from a study of technical replicates of blood from a few donors (dated by TCRdb to 2017 to 2019). To prepare the library, the immunoSEQ multiplex PCR assay was applied. TCRdb stores this immuneACCESS table with in-frame sequences only. Part of the clones is absent; in the studies checked, under half of the shortfall reflects unresolved V genes, and no reason is known for the rest. This sample holds under 90,000 clones; 93% were observed only once. Roughly 0.25% of the sample is in the top ten clones.

The rearranged chain carries TRBV29-1 and TRBJ2-5; perhaps TRBD1 is the D gene, with 6 bases matching. The TCR sequence derives from a human donor in good health. The specimen was T cells isolated from PBMCs. The DNA sequence follows: TGCAGCGTAGCAAGGACAGTGAGGGAGACCCAGTACTTC. This codes for CSVARTVRETQYF.